This is a list of T cell receptor beta chains from one sample in a study of shared clonotypes between healthy human individuals. The protocol was immunoSEQ multiplex PCR, while the TCRdb copy is restricted to in-frame clones and leaves out a portion. The sample carries about 960,000 clones, 76% recorded once. The source material was memory CD4+ T cells sorted from blood. The receptors were sampled from a man in his late teens or twenties in good health. CDR3s include the opening cysteine and the closing phenylalanine or tryptophan. The order of the fields is J gene, D gene, clone size, V gene, CDR3 DNA, CDR3 protein. A D gene is named only where the DNA matches it firmly. Part of the rows lack a size; the others show once, few, many or a class for expanded clones.

j_gene: TRBJ2-3
d_gene: TRBD1
abundance: .
v_gene: TRBV30
CDR3nt: TGTGCCTGGAGAGGGGACAGGGGTACAGATACGCAGTATTTT
CDR3aa: CAWRGDRGTDTQYF

j_gene: TRBJ2-5
d_gene: TRBD1
abundance: .
v_gene: TRBV9
CDR3nt: TGTGCCAGCAGCGTAGGGGTAGGGACAGGGTTCGTGGAGACCCAGTACTTC
CDR3aa: CASSVGVGTGFVETQYF

j_gene: TRBJ2-7
d_gene: .
abundance: .
v_gene: TRBV29-1
CDR3nt: TGCAGCGTACCCGGGACCCAGGGCCCCTACGAGCAGTACTTC
CDR3aa: CSVPGTQGPYEQYF

j_gene: TRBJ1-6
d_gene: .
abundance: .
v_gene: TRBV30
CDR3nt: TGTGCCTGGAGTGTCGGGGCCACAAGCTCCTATAATTCACCCCTCCACTTT
CDR3aa: CAWSVGATSSYNSPLHF

j_gene: TRBJ1-1
d_gene: .
abundance: .
v_gene: TRBV5-8
CDR3nt: TGTGCCAGCAGCTCTAGTCTACAGGGTCGAGCTTTCTTT
CDR3aa: CASSSSLQGRAFF

j_gene: TRBJ2-6
d_gene: .
abundance: .
v_gene: TRBV5-4
CDR3nt: TGTGCCAGCAGCTTAGTTAGACCCTCTGGGGCCAACGTCCTGACTTTC
CDR3aa: CASSLVRPSGANVLTF

j_gene: TRBJ1-6
d_gene: TRBD1
abundance: .
v_gene: TRBV7-6
CDR3nt: TGTGCCAGCAGCCGACACTTACGACAGGGAATTAGTTCACCCCTCCACTTT
CDR3aa: CASSRHLRQGISSPLHF

j_gene: TRBJ1-1
d_gene: .
abundance: once
v_gene: TRBV6-5
CDR3nt: TGTGCCAGCAGTTACTCGAGGTCAGGGGTCACTGAAGCTTTCTTT
CDR3aa: CASSYSRSGVTEAFF

j_gene: TRBJ2-7
d_gene: .
abundance: once
v_gene: TRBV5-1
CDR3nt: TGCGCCAGTCAGGTGGACGGAGGGGCCTACGAGCAGTACTTC
CDR3aa: CASQVDGGAYEQYF

j_gene: TRBJ1-5
d_gene: .
abundance: .
v_gene: TRBV19
CDR3nt: TGTGCCAGTAGGGGGACCCCCGGAGTTGAGCCCCAGCATTTT
CDR3aa: CASRGTPGVEPQHF

j_gene: TRBJ2-4
d_gene: .
abundance: .
v_gene: TRBV2
CDR3nt: TGTGCCATCCAGTCCAAAAACATTCAGTACTTC
CDR3aa: CAIQSKNIQYF

j_gene: TRBJ1-2
d_gene: .
abundance: .
v_gene: TRBV6-5
CDR3nt: TGTGCCAGCAGTTCCAGGACATCCCACTATGGCTACACCTTC
CDR3aa: CASSSRTSHYGYTF

j_gene: TRBJ1-1
d_gene: .
abundance: few
v_gene: TRBV5-6
CDR3nt: TGTGCCAGCAGCTGGTGGGGGATGAACACTGAAGCTTTCTTT
CDR3aa: CASSWWGMNTEAFF

j_gene: TRBJ1-2
d_gene: TRBD1
abundance: .
v_gene: TRBV9
CDR3nt: TGTGCCAGCAGCGAGACAGGGGCTTTTGGCTACACCTTC
CDR3aa: CASSETGAFGYTF

j_gene: TRBJ1-6
d_gene: .
abundance: .
v_gene: TRBV16
CDR3nt: TGTGCCAGCATCATCACAAGGGGCGAATCACCCCTCCACTTT
CDR3aa: CASIITRGESPLHF

j_gene: TRBJ2-6
d_gene: .
abundance: .
v_gene: TRBV5-1
CDR3nt: TGCGCCAGCAGTTCCGGGACACTGAGCTCTGGGGCCAACGTCCTGACTTTC
CDR3aa: CASSSGTLSSGANVLTF

j_gene: TRBJ1-2
d_gene: .
abundance: .
v_gene: TRBV28
CDR3nt: TGTGCCAGCATCCCCGGGGGGTCCGTGGGGGGCTACACCTTC
CDR3aa: CASIPGGSVGGYTF

j_gene: TRBJ1-1
d_gene: .
abundance: .
v_gene: TRBV19
CDR3nt: TGTGCCAGTAGTACGGAACAGAAAATGAACACTGAAGCTTTCTTT
CDR3aa: CASSTEQKMNTEAFF

j_gene: TRBJ1-2
d_gene: TRBD1
abundance: .
v_gene: TRBV28
CDR3nt: TGTGCCAGCAGTTTGAAGCCAGGGGGTACCGTCTACTATGGCTACACCTTC
CDR3aa: CASSLKPGGTVYYGYTF

j_gene: TRBJ1-6
d_gene: .
abundance: .
v_gene: TRBV27
CDR3nt: TGTGCCAGCAACTCGGACCCGATGGGTAATTCACCCCTCCACTTT
CDR3aa: CASNSDPMGNSPLHF

j_gene: TRBJ1-3
d_gene: .
abundance: .
v_gene: TRBV9
CDR3nt: TGTGCCAGCAGCGCCGGTGGGAGGAACTCTGGAAACACCATATATTTT
CDR3aa: CASSAGGRNSGNTIYF

j_gene: TRBJ1-6
d_gene: TRBD1
abundance: .
v_gene: TRBV4-3
CDR3nt: TGCGCCAGCAGCCAAGGGACAGGGGAGGGTACCACCCTCCACTTT
CDR3aa: CASSQGTGEGTTLHF

j_gene: TRBJ2-2
d_gene: TRBD2
abundance: .
v_gene: TRBV7-8
CDR3nt: TGTGCCAGCAGCTTAGCCGGCCTAGCGGACGCGAACACCGGGGAGCTGTTTTTT
CDR3aa: CASSLAGLADANTGELFF

j_gene: TRBJ1-2
d_gene: .
abundance: .
v_gene: TRBV5-6
CDR3nt: TGTGCCAGCAGCCGACCGTTAGTAGGCTACACCTTC
CDR3aa: CASSRPLVGYTF

j_gene: TRBJ2-7
d_gene: .
abundance: .
v_gene: TRBV2
CDR3nt: TGTGCCAGCAGTGAATTAAACGTGGGGTCAGCCTTCCACTTC
CDR3aa: CASSELNVGSAFHF

j_gene: TRBJ2-3
d_gene: TRBD2
abundance: few
v_gene: TRBV15
CDR3nt: TGTGCCACCAGCAGACGGACTAGCGGACTCACAGATACGCAGTATTTT
CDR3aa: CATSRRTSGLTDTQYF

j_gene: TRBJ2-5
d_gene: TRBD1
abundance: .
v_gene: TRBV10-3
CDR3nt: TGTGCCATCAGTGAGGGGACAGGGGGCAAAGAGACCCAGTACTTC
CDR3aa: CAISEGTGGKETQYF

j_gene: TRBJ1-2
d_gene: .
abundance: once
v_gene: TRBV10-3
CDR3nt: TGTGCCATCAGTGAGTACGGGGATGGCTACACCTTC
CDR3aa: CAISEYGDGYTF

j_gene: TRBJ2-5
d_gene: .
abundance: once
v_gene: TRBV5-1
CDR3nt: TGCGCCAGCGGTTCCACAGGGCAAGAGACCCAGTACTTC
CDR3aa: CASGSTGQETQYF

j_gene: TRBJ2-5
d_gene: TRBD1
abundance: few
v_gene: TRBV29-1
CDR3nt: TGCAGCGTTTCCGGACAGGCCCAAGAGACCCAGTACTTC
CDR3aa: CSVSGQAQETQYF

j_gene: TRBJ2-7
d_gene: TRBD1
abundance: few
v_gene: TRBV5-1
CDR3nt: TGCGCCAGCAGCTCCACAGGGGGGTCCAACGAGCAGTACTTC
CDR3aa: CASSSTGGSNEQYF

j_gene: TRBJ1-2
d_gene: .
abundance: .
v_gene: TRBV5-4
CDR3nt: TGTGCCAGCAGCCCTCGAGCAGGGCTTTATGGCTACACCTTC
CDR3aa: CASSPRAGLYGYTF

j_gene: TRBJ2-7
d_gene: .
abundance: .
v_gene: TRBV5-1
CDR3nt: TGCGCCAGCAGCTTGGAGGGCGCTACCTACGAGCAGTACTTC
CDR3aa: CASSLEGATYEQYF

j_gene: TRBJ2-3
d_gene: TRBD2
abundance: once
v_gene: TRBV6-5
CDR3nt: TGTGCCAGCCAGGCTAGCGGGATCGTCACAGATACGCAGTATTTT
CDR3aa: CASQASGIVTDTQYF

j_gene: TRBJ2-3
d_gene: .
abundance: .
v_gene: TRBV4-1
CDR3nt: TGCGCCAGCAGCCAAGATCGGATGGCTAGCACAGATACGCAGTATTTT
CDR3aa: CASSQDRMASTDTQYF

j_gene: TRBJ1-2
d_gene: .
abundance: .
v_gene: TRBV5-1
CDR3nt: TGCGCCAGCAGCTTGTTACAGGAGCCTGGGGATGGCTACACCTTC
CDR3aa: CASSLLQEPGDGYTF

j_gene: TRBJ1-4
d_gene: .
abundance: .
v_gene: TRBV5-6
CDR3nt: TGTGCCAGCAGCTTCGGTCTAACCTCAACTAATGAAAAACTGTTTTTT
CDR3aa: CASSFGLTSTNEKLFF

j_gene: TRBJ2-1
d_gene: .
abundance: many
v_gene: TRBV9
CDR3nt: TGTGCCAGCAGCGTAGGACCCCCAGGGATAAGCTACAATGAGCAGTTCTTC
CDR3aa: CASSVGPPGISYNEQFF

j_gene: TRBJ1-2
d_gene: TRBD1
abundance: .
v_gene: TRBV2
CDR3nt: TGTGCCAGCAGGAGGGACAGAGGCTATGGCTACACCTTC
CDR3aa: CASRRDRGYGYTF

j_gene: TRBJ2-3
d_gene: TRBD1
abundance: .
v_gene: TRBV13
CDR3nt: TGTGCCAGCAGCCCCGGGACAGGGGTCCCAGATACGCAGTATTTT
CDR3aa: CASSPGTGVPDTQYF

j_gene: TRBJ1-6
d_gene: .
abundance: .
v_gene: TRBV11-2
CDR3nt: TGTGCCAGCAGCCTACGGGCAGGGGATAATTCACCCCTCCACTTT
CDR3aa: CASSLRAGDNSPLHF

j_gene: TRBJ2-7
d_gene: .
abundance: many
v_gene: TRBV7-9
CDR3nt: TGTGCCAGCAGCTTCATTCTACTCGGGAGCAAATCCTACGAGCAGTACTTC
CDR3aa: CASSFILLGSKSYEQYF

j_gene: TRBJ1-5
d_gene: .
abundance: few
v_gene: TRBV6-5
CDR3nt: TGTGCCAGCAGCCCAAACTTGAATAGCAATCAGCCCCAGCATTTT
CDR3aa: CASSPNLNSNQPQHF

j_gene: TRBJ1-1
d_gene: TRBD1
abundance: .
v_gene: TRBV6-5
CDR3nt: TGTGCCAGCAGCAACGACAGGGGCACTGAAGCTTTCTTT
CDR3aa: CASSNDRGTEAFF

j_gene: TRBJ1-5
d_gene: .
abundance: .
v_gene: TRBV10-1
CDR3nt: TGCGCCAGCAGTGAGCTCCCAGTAACCGGTAGCAATCAGCCCCAGCATTTT
CDR3aa: CASSELPVTGSNQPQHF

j_gene: TRBJ2-3
d_gene: TRBD2
abundance: few
v_gene: TRBV2
CDR3nt: TGTGCCAGCAGTTCTGCCGGGAGCGGGAGATCCCAAAGCACAGATACGCAGTATTTT
CDR3aa: CASSSAGSGRSQSTDTQYF

j_gene: TRBJ1-6
d_gene: .
abundance: .
v_gene: TRBV10-2
CDR3nt: TGCGCCAGTTCGGGGGGCGAGGGGTCACCCCTCCACTTT
CDR3aa: CASSGGEGSPLHF

j_gene: TRBJ2-7
d_gene: TRBD1
abundance: .
v_gene: TRBV7-9
CDR3nt: TGTGCCAGCAGCCCAAACAGGGGACCCTACGAGCAGTACTTC
CDR3aa: CASSPNRGPYEQYF

j_gene: TRBJ2-1
d_gene: TRBD2
abundance: .
v_gene: TRBV27
CDR3nt: TGTGCCAGCAGTCAGACTAGCGGGCCGAACAATGAGCAGTTCTTC
CDR3aa: CASSQTSGPNNEQFF

j_gene: TRBJ2-6
d_gene: .
abundance: .
v_gene: TRBV11-3
CDR3nt: TGTGCCAGCAGCGCGGGGTCCTCTGGGGCCAACGTCCTGACTTTC
CDR3aa: CASSAGSSGANVLTF

j_gene: TRBJ1-2
d_gene: .
abundance: .
v_gene: TRBV27
CDR3nt: TGTGCCAGCAGCCCTACCCGTGCTTCCGGGACGGGCTATGGCTACACCTTC
CDR3aa: CASSPTRASGTGYGYTF

j_gene: TRBJ2-6
d_gene: TRBD1
abundance: .
v_gene: TRBV7-2
CDR3nt: TGTGCCAGCAGCTACCGACAGGGTTACTCTGGGGCCAACGTCCTGACTTTC
CDR3aa: CASSYRQGYSGANVLTF

j_gene: TRBJ1-2
d_gene: .
abundance: .
v_gene: TRBV10-3
CDR3nt: TGTGCCATCAGTGAGTCGAACGATCCGGGATATGGCTACACCTTC
CDR3aa: CAISESNDPGYGYTF